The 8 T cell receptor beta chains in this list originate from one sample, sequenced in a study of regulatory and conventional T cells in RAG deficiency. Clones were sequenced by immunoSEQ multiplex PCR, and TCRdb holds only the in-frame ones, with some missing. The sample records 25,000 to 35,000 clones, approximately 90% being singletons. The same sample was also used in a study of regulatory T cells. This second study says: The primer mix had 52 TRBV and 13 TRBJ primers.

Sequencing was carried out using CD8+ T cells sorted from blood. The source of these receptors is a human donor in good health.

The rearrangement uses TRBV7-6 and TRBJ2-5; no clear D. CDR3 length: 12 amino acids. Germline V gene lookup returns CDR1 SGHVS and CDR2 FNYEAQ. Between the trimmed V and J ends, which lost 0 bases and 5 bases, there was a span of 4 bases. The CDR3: CASSLAGETQYF. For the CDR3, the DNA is TGTGCCAGCAGCTTAGCCGGGGAGACCCAGTACTTC.

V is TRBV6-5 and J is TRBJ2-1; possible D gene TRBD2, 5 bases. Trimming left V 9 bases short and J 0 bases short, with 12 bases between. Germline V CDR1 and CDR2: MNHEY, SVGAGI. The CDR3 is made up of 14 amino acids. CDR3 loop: CASSWESSYNEQFF. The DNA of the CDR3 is TGTGCCAGTTCGTGGGAGAGCTCCTACAATGAGCAGTTCTTC.

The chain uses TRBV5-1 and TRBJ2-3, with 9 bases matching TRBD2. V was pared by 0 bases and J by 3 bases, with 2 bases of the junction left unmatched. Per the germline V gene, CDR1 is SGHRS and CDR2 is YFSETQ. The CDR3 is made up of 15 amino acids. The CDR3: CASSLGTSVTDTQYF. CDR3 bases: TGCGCCAGCAGCTTGGGGACTAGCGTTACAGATACGCAGTATTTT.

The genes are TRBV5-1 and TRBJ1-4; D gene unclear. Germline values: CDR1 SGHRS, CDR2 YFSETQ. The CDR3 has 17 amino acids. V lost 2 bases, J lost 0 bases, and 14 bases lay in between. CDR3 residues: CASSFDVGSTTNEKLFF. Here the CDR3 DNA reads TGCGCCAGCAGCTTCGACGTCGGGAGCACAACTAATGAAAAACTGTTTTTT.

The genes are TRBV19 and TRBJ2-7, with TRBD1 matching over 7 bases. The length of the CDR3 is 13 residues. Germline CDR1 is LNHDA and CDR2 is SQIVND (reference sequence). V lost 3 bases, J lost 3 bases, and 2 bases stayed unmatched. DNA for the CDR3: TGTGCCAGTAGTATGGGACAGCGCTACGAGCAGTACTTC. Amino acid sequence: CASSMGQRYEQYF.

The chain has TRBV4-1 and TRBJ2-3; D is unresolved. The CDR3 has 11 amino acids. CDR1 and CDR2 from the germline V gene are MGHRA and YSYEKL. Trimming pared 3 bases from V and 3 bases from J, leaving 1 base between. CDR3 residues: CASSQTDTQYF. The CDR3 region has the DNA TGCGCCAGCAGCCAGACAGATACGCAGTATTTT.

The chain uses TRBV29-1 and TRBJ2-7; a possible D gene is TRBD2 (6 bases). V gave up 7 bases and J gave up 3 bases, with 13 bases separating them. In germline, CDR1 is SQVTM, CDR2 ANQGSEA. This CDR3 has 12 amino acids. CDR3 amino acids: CSASDGGYEQYF. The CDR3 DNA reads TGCAGCGCATCTGACGGGGGCTACGAGCAGTACTTC.

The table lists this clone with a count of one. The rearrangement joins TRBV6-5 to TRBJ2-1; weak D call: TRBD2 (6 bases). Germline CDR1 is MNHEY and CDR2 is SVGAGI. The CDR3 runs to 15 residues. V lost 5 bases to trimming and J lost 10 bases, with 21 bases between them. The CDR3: CASSRTTSAIEEQFF. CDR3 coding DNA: TGTGCCAGCAGTCGGACTACCTCCGCCATTGAGGAGCAGTTCTTC.